One and the same sample provided the 20 T cell receptor beta chains below, sequenced in a study of identical twins. TCRdb ran MiXCR on the 5' RACE reads and lists one entry per CDR3 protein. The sample has 690,000 or so distinct CDR3 sequences; around 5.7% are singletons. Sequenced: naive T cells sorted from blood. The receptors derive from a young man in good health.

Only a few counts were recorded for this clonotype. V and J are TRBV6-1 and TRBJ1-4, with no clear D. The CDR3 loop spans 16 amino acids. Per germline, CDR1 MNHNS and CDR2 SASEGT. Trimming left V 6 bases short and J 8 bases short, with 22 bases between. The DNA for the CDR3 is TGTGCCAGCAGACCGGGCCTCCTAGGGTCTGGGGAAAAACTGTTTTTT. This gives the protein CASRPGLLGSGEKLFF.

This clonotype was counted between two and nine times. The CDR3 sequence: CATSSNRGKPYEQYF. CDR3 sequence (DNA): TGTGCCACCAGTTCAAACAGGGGGAAACCCTACGAGCAGTACTTC. The rearrangement links TRBV15 to TRBJ2-7; 8 positions agree with TRBD1. Looked up from germline, CDR1 is LNHNV and CDR2 is YYDKDF (reference sequence). V was pared by 6 bases and J by 2 bases, with 9 bases of the junction left unmatched. The CDR3 contains 15 residues.

This clonotype was counted at least ten times. The rearrangement uses TRBV3-1 and TRBJ2-5, with 7 bases that match TRBD2. Germline loops: CDR1 LGHDT, CDR2 YNNKEL (reference sequence). The CDR3 extends over 15 amino acids. The V segment lost 2 bases and the J segment 0 bases; nucleotides outside the gene matches: 3. The CDR3 DNA is TGTGCCAGCAGCCAAAGGCTAGCGGACCAAGAGACCCAGTACTTC. It encodes CASSQRLADQETQYF.

At least ten counts were recorded for this clonotype. This chain links TRBV5-1 with TRBJ1-5; D is possibly TRBD1 (5 bases). Germline values: CDR1 SGHRS, CDR2 YFSETQ. V gave up 4 bases and J gave up 2 bases, with 13 bases separating them. The CDR3 runs 15 residues. CDR3 nucleotides: TGCGCCAGCAGCCCAGGTTGGGGGGGCAATCAGCCCCAGCATTTT. Its translation: CASSPGWGGNQPQHF.

The sample holds many counts of this clonotype. The chain couples TRBV28 to TRBJ2-5; 7 bases are a match to TRBD1. The germline V gene encodes CDR1 MDHEN and CDR2 SYDVKM. The CDR3 runs to 16 residues. V was pared by 4 bases and J by 2 bases, with 10 bases of the junction left unmatched. DNA for the CDR3: TGTGCCAGCAGTTCATTACCGGGACAGAAGCAAGAGACCCAGTACTTC. Amino acid sequence: CASSSLPGQKQETQYF.

The V gene is TRBV7-7, the J gene TRBJ2-1; TRBD2 agrees at 8 bases. Trimming at V came to 3 bases and at J to 5 bases, leaving 3 bases not matched to a gene. CDR3 length equals 14 residues. Germline V gene lookup returns CDR1 SSHAT and CDR2 FNYEAQ (reference sequence). CDR3 DNA sequence: TGTGCCAGCAGCTTCCGAGCGGGGGACAATGAGCAGTTCTTC. Translated, it gives CASSFRAGDNEQFF. Together with reference TRBV7-7 and TRBJ2-1, the CDR3 gives the full variable domain: GAGVSQSPRYKVTKRGQDVTLRCDPISSHATLYWYQQALGQGPEFLTYFNYEAQPDKSGLPSDRFSAERPEGSISTLTIQRTEQRDSAMYRCASSFRAGDNEQFFGPGTRLTVL.

This clonotype was counted many times. This chain links TRBV5-6 with TRBJ1-1, with a weak D call TRBD1 (5 bases). The germline CDR1 and CDR2 sequences are SGHDT and YYEEEE. With 4 bases removed from V and 4 bases from J, the gap between germline ends came to 14 bases. The CDR3 covers 14 residues. CDR3 amino acids: CASSQSTAGTEAFF. For the CDR3, the DNA is TGTGCCAGCAGCCAATCGACAGCAGGCACTGAAGCTTTCTTT.

Only a few counts were recorded for this clonotype. The rearrangement joins TRBV6-1 to TRBJ2-1; TRBD1 might be the D (6 bases). CDR3 size: 15 residues. The germline V gene has CDR1 MNHNS and CDR2 SASEGT. V shed 8 bases and J shed 6 bases, with 20 bases lying between them. Here the CDR3 reads CASRRDTGTFNEQFF. In DNA, the CDR3 is TGTGCCAGCCGACGGGACACCGGCACCTTCAATGAGCAGTTCTTC.

This clonotype was seen at least ten times. The chain carries TRBV7-9 and TRBJ1-1; the match to TRBD1 covers 10 bases. V lost 0 bases, J lost 8 bases, and 6 bases stayed unmatched. The CDR3 totals 15 residues. Germline V CDR1 and CDR2: SEHNR, FQNEAQ (reference sequence). The CDR3 sequence: CASSLAGGTGEEAFF. Here the CDR3 DNA reads TGTGCCAGCAGCTTAGCGGGCGGGACAGGGGAAGAAGCTTTCTTT.

The chain carries TRBV7-2 and TRBJ2-1; D is unresolved. V lost 5 bases to trimming and J lost 10 bases, with 12 bases between them. The length of the CDR3 is 12 residues. Germline CDR1 is SGHTA and CDR2 is FQGNSA. The CDR3 spells CASSLSTPEQFF. For the CDR3, the DNA is TGTGCCAGCAGCCTTTCGACTCCGGAGCAGTTCTTC. Based on the CDR3 plus reference TRBV7-2 and TRBJ2-1, the full variable domain is GAGVSQSPSNKVTEKGKDVELRCDPISGHTALYWYRQSLGQGLEFLIYFQGNSAPDKSGLPSDRFSAERTGGSVSTLTIQRTQQEDSAVYLCASSLSTPEQFFGPGTRLTVL.

This clonotype was seen ten or more times. CDR3 in DNA: TGTGCCAGCAGCCAACTGAGGAACGAGCAGTACTTC. Translated, it gives CASSQLRNEQYF. The chain combines TRBV3-1 with TRBJ2-7, with D uncertain. With 2 bases removed from V and 5 bases from J, the gap between germline ends came to 7 bases. CDR1 and CDR2 from the germline V gene are LGHDT and YNNKEL (reference sequence). This CDR3 comprises 12 residues.

This clonotype came up many times. The chain uses TRBV20-1 and TRBJ2-3; D gene uncertain. The CDR3 spans 14 residues. V dropped 0 bases and J dropped 4 bases, with 11 bases sitting between them. The germline V gene has CDR1 DFQATT and CDR2 SNEGSKA (reference sequence). The CDR3 region has the DNA TGCAGTGCTAGAGATAGACGGTCGGCAGATACGCAGTATTTT. It specifies CSARDRRSADTQYF.

The chain carries TRBV4-1 and TRBJ2-7, with 8 bases fitting TRBD1. This CDR3 is built from 16 residues. The junction had 7 bases not matched to a gene; V was cut back by 0 bases and J by 3 bases. Germline CDR1 reads MGHRA; CDR2 reads YSYEKL. The CDR3 coding sequence is TGCGCCAGCAGCCAAGATTGGACAGGGATCGTCTACGAGCAGTACGTC. Protein sequence: CASSQDWTGIVYEQYV.

The chain combines TRBV6-1 with TRBJ2-7; TRBD1 is a possible D gene (6 bases). The CDR3 spans 16 residues. V dropped 6 bases and J dropped 2 bases, with 20 bases sitting between them. Per the germline V gene, CDR1 is MNHNS and CDR2 is SASEGT. As DNA, the CDR3 is TGTGCCAGCAGCCAGGCCGGGACAAGGGGCGCCTACGAGCAGTACGTC. This codes for CASSQAGTRGAYEQYV.

The V gene is TRBV29-1, the J gene TRBJ2-6, with TRBD1 matching over 7 bases. CDR1 is SQVTM, CDR2 ANQGSEA, per germline. The CDR3 length is 16 residues. Germline trimming cut 6 bases from V and 2 bases from J; bases unmatched to any gene: 10. In DNA, the CDR3 is TGCAGCGTGACCGGGACAGCAGTGGCTGGGGCCAACGTCCTGACTTTC. Translation gives CSVTGTAVAGANVLTF.

This clonotype was recorded at least ten times. Here the CDR3 DNA reads TGCAGCGTGGACGCTAACCCCTACAATGAGCAGTTCTTC. This encodes CSVDANPYNEQFF. V and J are TRBV29-1 and TRBJ2-1; D unresolved. The CDR3 length is 13 residues. Between the trimmed V and J ends, which lost 6 bases and 2 bases, there was a span of 11 bases. Germline CDR1 reads SQVTM; CDR2 reads ANQGSEA.

This clonotype was seen at least ten times. This chain links TRBV25-1 with TRBJ2-4; TRBD1 aligns across 7 bases. Germline-derived CDR1 and CDR2 are MGHDK and SYGVNS. This CDR3 has 15 residues. Trimming removed 8 bases from V and 2 bases from J; junction bases left unmatched: 9. CDR3 amino acids: CASPGGRGTKNIQYF. In DNA, the CDR3 is TGTGCCAGCCCAGGAGGCAGGGGGACCAAAAACATTCAGTACTTC.

The CDR3 reads CASKSRGVPYEQYF. The CDR3 region has the DNA TGTGCCAGCAAGTCGCGGGGGGTCCCCTACGAGCAGTACTTC. This chain connects TRBV19 to TRBJ2-7; 8 bases map to TRBD2. The germline V gene encodes CDR1 LNHDA and CDR2 SQIVND (reference sequence). The trim removed 9 bases at V and 2 bases at J, leaving 9 bases unmatched. The CDR3 runs to 14 residues.

The rearrangement links TRBV30 to TRBJ1-2; D gene unclear. Germline CDR1 is GTSNPN and CDR2 is SVGIG (reference sequence). This CDR3 is 13 amino acids long. V lost 3 bases to trimming and J lost 4 bases, with 12 bases between them. This CDR3 is CAWRGKRVYGYTF. The CDR3 coding sequence is TGTGCCTGGAGGGGTAAAAGGGTCTATGGCTACACCTTC.

The rearrangement links TRBV4-1 to TRBJ2-7; 12 bases are a match to TRBD2. Germline CDR1 reads MGHRA; CDR2 reads YSYEKL. With V trimmed by 2 bases and J by 4 bases, 6 bases remained unmatched. The CDR3 loop spans 16 amino acids. CDR3 coding DNA: TGCGCCAGCAGCCAAATCCTCGGACTAGCGGGATACGAGCAGTACTTC. Translation: CASSQILGLAGYEQYF.